The 3 T cell receptor beta chains in this list originate from one sample, sequenced in a study of early T cells in non-severe SARS-CoV-2 infection. Each CDR3 protein gets one entry after TCRdb re-called the 5' RACE reads with MiXCR. The table lists over 25,000 distinct CDR3 sequences, less than 8.5% of them singletons, with 4% to 4.5% in the top ten. Sequencing was done on a sample of whole blood. These receptors all come from an adult who was a healthcare worker with PCR-confirmed SARS-CoV-2 infection or an uninfected control (not recorded which).

This clonotype was counted a few times. The chain combines TRBV29-1 with TRBJ2-6, with unresolved D. The CDR3 is made up of 15 amino acids. In germline, CDR1 is SQVTM, CDR2 ANQGSEA. The germline V and J ends were trimmed by 4 bases and 8 bases, with 18 bases remaining between them. The CDR3 DNA follows: TGCAGCGTTGTGTTTCATCCCGGTGGATCCAACGTCCTGACTTTC. Amino acids: CSVVFHPGGSNVLTF.

In its sample, this clonotype was seen many times. The chain's CDR3 is CASGFWGVSNSAFF. The CDR3 DNA is TGTGCTAGTGGTTTTTGGGGCGTCTCAAACAGCGCTTTCTTT. V is TRBV12-5 and J is TRBJ1-1; TRBD1 might be the D (5 bases). This CDR3 has 14 amino acids. The V gene's germline CDR1 is LGHNT and CDR2 FRNRAP. Trimming pared 3 bases from V and 11 bases from J, leaving 19 bases between.

The J gene is TRBJ2-2, the V gene TRBV28; 8 bases are a match to TRBD1. Germline V gene lookup returns CDR1 MDHEN and CDR2 SYDVKM. The CDR3 extends over 15 amino acids. J was trimmed by 4 bases and V by 7 bases; bases with no gene match: 8. The CDR3 coding sequence is TGTGCCAGCACGGGACAGGACTACACCACCGGGGAGCTGTTTTTT. Protein product: CASTGQDYTTGELFF. The full variable domain, completed using reference TRBV28 and TRBJ2-2, is DVKVTQSSRYLVKRTGEKVFLECVQDMDHENMFWYRQDPGLGLRLIYFSYDVKMKEKGDIPEGYSVSREKKERFSLILESASTNQTSMYLCASTGQDYTTGELFFGEGSRLTVL.